This T cell receptor (beta chain) was sequenced for a study of blood T cell repertoires in COVID-19. Germline values: CDR1 LNHDA, CDR2 SQIVND (reference sequence). The CDR3 has 15 residues. With 2 bases clipped from V and 5 bases from J, the junction kept 4 bases outside the gene matches. Sequencing was performed with immunoSEQ multiplex PCR; in TCRdb, only in-frame clones are kept and a portion is missing. Of approximately 70,000 clones in the sample, around 79% are singletons; the top ten hold roughly a third. Material for sequencing was peripheral blood. The chain links TRBV19 to TRBJ2-1; 9 bases fit TRBD1. The sequence was collected from a woman in her 70s with acute or convalescent COVID-19. The CDR3 DNA reads as TGTGCCAGTAGTATATACAGGGGGCTGGACAATGAGCAGTTCTTC. Its translation is CASSIYRGLDNEQFF.